The source of this T cell receptor beta chain is a study of T cells in Graves' hyperthyroidism and ophthalmopathy. About this clonotype itself: What it binds is not known.

Whole-study findings and limits: Most thyroid clonotypes expanded above 0.001 were also detected in blood.

Amplified regions were TCR beta CDR3 sequences from RNA transcripts. HTBI primers were employed in a first-round RT-PCR of the TCR CDR3. Via MiXCR, TCRdb re-called the multiplex PCR reads, giving one row per CDR3 protein. The table lists about 640,000 distinct CDR3 sequences, around 20% of them singletons. It was uncontrolled infection, other autoimmune disease, pregnancy or lactation that excluded patients. Based on clinical symptoms, serum thyroxine and TRAb, thyroid ultrasound and orbital computed tomography, diagnoses were reached. This CDR3 contains 13 residues. V dropped 0 bases and J dropped 6 bases, with 9 bases sitting between them. Germline loops: CDR1 SGDLS, CDR2 YYNGEE.

The sample was blood. The V and J genes are TRBV9 and TRBJ1-1; no definite D call. This sequence was found in a man aged 30-40 years with Graves' ophthalmopathy. In nucleotides, the CDR3 is TGTGCCAGCAGCGTAGTCGAGGGCGCTGAAGCTTTCTTT. Translated, it gives CASSVVEGAEAFF.